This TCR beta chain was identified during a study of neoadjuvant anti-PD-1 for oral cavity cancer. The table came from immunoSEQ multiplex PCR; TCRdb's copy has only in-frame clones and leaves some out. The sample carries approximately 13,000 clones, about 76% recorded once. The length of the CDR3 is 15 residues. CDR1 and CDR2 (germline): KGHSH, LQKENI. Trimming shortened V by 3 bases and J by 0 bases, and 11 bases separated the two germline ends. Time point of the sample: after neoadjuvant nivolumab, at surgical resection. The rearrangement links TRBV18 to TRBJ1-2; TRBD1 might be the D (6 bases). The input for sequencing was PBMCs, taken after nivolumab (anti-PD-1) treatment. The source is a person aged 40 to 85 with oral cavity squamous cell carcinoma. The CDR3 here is CASSPPGQTNYGYTF. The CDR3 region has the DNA TGTGCCAGCTCACCGCCCGGACAGACTAACTATGGCTACACCTTC.